The rows below give T cell receptor beta chains drawn from one sample of a study of cytomegalovirus exposure and HLA in healthy donors. The protocol was immunoSEQ multiplex PCR, while the TCRdb copy is restricted to in-frame clones and leaves out a portion. The sample has 250,000 to 350,000 clones; around 86% are singletons. The sample comprised PBMCs. The receptor source for this set is a middle-aged man in good health and CMV-seropositive. Each CDR3 is given with its conserved first and last residue. A D gene is named only where the DNA matches it firmly. Clone sizes are given selectively: once, few, many, or a class where the clone is expanded.

J: TRBJ2-7; size: .; D: TRBD1; V: TRBV28; DNA: TGTGCCAGCAGTCCGCACCCCGGGACAGGGGGCAACGAGCAGTACTTC; CDR3: CASSPHPGTGGNEQYF
J: TRBJ1-5; size: .; D: .; V: TRBV6-5; DNA: TGTGCCAGCAGTTCCCGCGGCGGGGGCCGCAATCAGCCCCGGCATTTT; CDR3: CASSSRGGGRNQPRHF
J: TRBJ1-3; size: .; D: .; V: TRBV2; DNA: TGTGCCAGCAGTGCCGCGGGGGGTTTTTCTGGAAACACCATATATTTT; CDR3: CASSAAGGFSGNTIYF
J: TRBJ2-7; size: once; D: .; V: TRBV10-3; DNA: TGTGCCATCAGTACAGGGTCCTACGAGCAGTACTTC; CDR3: CAISTGSYEQYF
J: TRBJ2-7; size: few; D: .; V: TRBV7-2; DNA: TGTGCCAGCAGCTGGACAGCCAATCCCTACGAGCAGTACTTC; CDR3: CASSWTANPYEQYF
J: TRBJ1-3; size: .; D: .; V: TRBV5-6; DNA: TGTGCCACCCAACCCGAGACAGGTTACTCTGGAAACACCATATATTTT; CDR3: CATQPETGYSGNTIYF
J: TRBJ2-1; size: .; D: TRBD2; V: TRBV10-3; DNA: TGTGCCATCAATCCAGGCCTGAGCGGGACGTCCAATGAGCAGTTCTTC; CDR3: CAINPGLSGTSNEQFF
J: TRBJ2-2; size: .; D: .; V: TRBV5-1; DNA: TGCGCCAGCAGCAGAGCGGGGAACACCGGGGAGCTGTTTTTT; CDR3: CASSRAGNTGELFF
J: TRBJ2-7; size: .; D: TRBD2; V: TRBV28; DNA: TGTGCCAGCAGACCCTGGGGTAGCGGGAGCTCCTACGAGCAGTACTTC; CDR3: CASRPWGSGSSYEQYF
J: TRBJ1-2; size: .; D: TRBD1; V: TRBV6-1; DNA: TGTGCCAGCAGTGGCCGGGACAGGGCTTCCTATGGCTACACCTTC; CDR3: CASSGRDRASYGYTF
J: TRBJ1-1; size: .; D: .; V: TRBV29-1; DNA: TGCAGCGTTGAAGACCAGAACGTCAGGGGTGAAGCTTTCTTT; CDR3: CSVEDQNVRGEAFF
J: TRBJ1-2; size: .; D: TRBD1; V: TRBV5-1; DNA: TGCGCCAGCAGCTTCGGGACAGGGACGTATGGCTACACCTTC; CDR3: CASSFGTGTYGYTF
J: TRBJ2-4; size: .; D: .; V: TRBV5-6; DNA: TGTGCCAGCAGGGGGGCGGGAGCCAAAAACATTCAGTACTTC; CDR3: CASRGAGAKNIQYF
J: TRBJ2-1; size: .; D: TRBD2; V: TRBV14; DNA: TGTGCCAGCAGCCAGGGCGGGAGATCCAATGAGCAGTTCTTC; CDR3: CASSQGGRSNEQFF
J: TRBJ2-7; size: .; D: .; V: TRBV27; DNA: TGTGCCAGCAGTGGGGCGGATAGCTCCTACGAGCAGTACTTC; CDR3: CASSGADSSYEQYF
J: TRBJ2-7; size: .; D: TRBD2; V: TRBV30; DNA: TGTGCCTGGAGTGTCGCTAGCGGGAGTTACGAGCAGTACTTC; CDR3: CAWSVASGSYEQYF
J: TRBJ1-2; size: .; D: .; V: TRBV28; DNA: TGTGCCAGCCGACAGACTAACTATGGCTACACCTTC; CDR3: CASRQTNYGYTF
J: TRBJ2-7; size: .; D: .; V: TRBV5-1; DNA: TGCGCCAGCAGCCTATCACAGGGTCCCTACGAGCAGTACTTC; CDR3: CASSLSQGPYEQYF
J: TRBJ2-7; size: .; D: .; V: TRBV27; DNA: TGTGCCAGCAGTTTAAGTGGCGGGTGGTACGAGCAGTACTTC; CDR3: CASSLSGGWYEQYF
J: TRBJ2-3; size: once; D: TRBD1; V: TRBV28; DNA: TGTGCCGGGACAGGGAAATACACAGATACGCAGTATTTT; CDR3: CAGTGKYTDTQYF
J: TRBJ2-3; size: .; D: TRBD2; V: TRBV28; DNA: TGTGCCAGCAGTTTAGGCGTAGAGCTAAGAGCGGGAGGGCCGTTGGATACGCAGTATTTT; CDR3: CASSLGVELRAGGPLDTQYF
J: TRBJ2-7; size: once; D: .; V: TRBV30; DNA: TGTGCCTGGAGTATACAGGGTTACGAGCAGTACTTC; CDR3: CAWSIQGYEQYF
J: TRBJ2-1; size: .; D: .; V: TRBV6-1; DNA: TGTGCCAGCACAAGACAGGCGTACAATGAGCAGTTCTTC; CDR3: CASTRQAYNEQFF
J: TRBJ1-2; size: .; D: TRBD1; V: TRBV19; DNA: TGTGCCAGTAGTACTCGGGACAGGGGGTTAGGAAACTATGGCTACACCTTC; CDR3: CASSTRDRGLGNYGYTF
J: TRBJ1-5; size: .; D: .; V: TRBV25-1; DNA: TGTGCCAGCAGTTCCTCCTATAGCAATCAGCCCCAGCATTTT; CDR3: CASSSSYSNQPQHF
J: TRBJ1-2; size: few; D: TRBD1; V: TRBV29-1; DNA: TGCAGCGTTGAACCTTTCGGGACAGGAGGAGGCTACACCTTC; CDR3: CSVEPFGTGGGYTF
J: TRBJ1-4; size: .; D: .; V: TRBV6-5; DNA: TGTGCCAGCAGTCCTAGCTATGCAACTAATGAAAAACTGTTTTTT; CDR3: CASSPSYATNEKLFF
J: TRBJ2-7; size: .; D: .; V: TRBV18; DNA: TGTGCCAGCTCACCACCCGGGTCAGCCTACGAGCAGTACTTC; CDR3: CASSPPGSAYEQYF
J: TRBJ2-3; size: .; D: TRBD2; V: TRBV6-4; DNA: TGTGCCAGCAGTCCCCTAGCGGGGAGATCAGATACGCAGTATTTT; CDR3: CASSPLAGRSDTQYF
J: TRBJ1-2; size: .; D: .; V: TRBV28; DNA: TGTGCCAGCAGTTTATCATTCGGCTACACCTTC; CDR3: CASSLSFGYTF
J: TRBJ2-1; size: .; D: TRBD2; V: TRBV4-1; DNA: TGCGCCAGCAGCCACAAACCTAGCGGGGAAATTAATGAGCAGTTCTTC; CDR3: CASSHKPSGEINEQFF
J: TRBJ2-7; size: .; D: TRBD2; V: TRBV19; DNA: TGTGCCAGTAGTATTCGACCAGGGACTACCTACGAGCAGTACTTC; CDR3: CASSIRPGTTYEQYF
J: TRBJ1-3; size: once; D: .; V: TRBV29-1; DNA: TGCAGCGTTGTAGTCAGGGATGGAAACACCATATATTTT; CDR3: CSVVVRDGNTIYF
J: TRBJ1-2; size: .; D: TRBD1; V: TRBV5-1; DNA: TGCGCCAGCAGCCTGGGGACCGGGACAGGGTCCTTTCTAGGTAACTATGGCTACACCTTC; CDR3: CASSLGTGTGSFLGNYGYTF
J: TRBJ1-5; size: .; D: TRBD1; V: TRBV30; DNA: TGTGCCTGGAGTGTGGGACAGGGGGTTGAAGTTGGCAATCAGCCCCAGCATTTT; CDR3: CAWSVGQGVEVGNQPQHF
J: TRBJ1-5; size: .; D: TRBD1; V: TRBV5-1; DNA: TGCGCCAGCAGCTTGGGGGACAGGGTCAATCAGCCCCAGCATTTT; CDR3: CASSLGDRVNQPQHF
J: TRBJ1-1; size: .; D: .; V: TRBV5-4; DNA: TGTGCCAGCAGGTCGAGGGCGGCGCTGAACACTGAAGCTTTCTTT; CDR3: CASRSRAALNTEAFF
J: TRBJ2-7; size: .; D: .; V: TRBV29-1; DNA: TGCAGCGCCCTGGACACCTATTCTTACGAGCAGTACTTC; CDR3: CSALDTYSYEQYF
J: TRBJ1-2; size: .; D: TRBD1; V: TRBV28; DNA: TGTGCCAGCAGGGGGCTACAGGGGACCGCTAACTATGGCTACACCTTC; CDR3: CASRGLQGTANYGYTF